Given below is one TCR beta chain in context. Its antigen is unidentified. These data belong to a study of shared clonotypes between healthy human individuals. About the research overall: A couple of women and a few men aged 18 to 49 made up the donors. The study, taken as a whole, reports: An effect of sequencing depth on clonotype sharing among donors was expected. The study generally estimated greater richness for naive than memory subsets.

Method: immunoSEQ multiplex PCR; TCRdb's copy keeps in-frame clones and lacks some. This table holds approximately 1,000,000 clones, 75% to 80% found once. With 4 bases clipped from V and 0 bases from J, the junction kept 8 bases outside the gene matches. The V gene's germline CDR1 is LGHNA and CDR2 YNFKEQ. The CDR3 has 17 amino acids. Material for sequencing was memory CD4+ T cells from PBMCs. Stated subset: CD45RA-negative fraction. This sequence was found in a man aged 18 to 29 in good health. Some clones in this sample may be carry-over from other donors' samples. V gene TRBV4-2 combines with J gene TRBJ2-2; TRBD2 matches 7 bases. The CDR3, as DNA: TGTGCCAGCAGCCCGTTTCCAGGGAGGGCGAACACCGGGGAGCTGTTTTTT. This translates into CASSPFPGRANTGELFF.